The 32 T cell receptor beta chains presented below share a single source sample, sequenced in a study of blood T cell repertoires in COVID-19. Profiled with immunoSEQ multiplex PCR; TCRdb holds only in-frame clones, not every one. The table has about 210,000 clones, around 81% seen once; the top ten hold 7.2%. Sequencing input: peripheral blood. These TCRs come from a woman in her sixties or seventies with acute or convalescent COVID-19.

As regards this clone: This sample also contains other DNA sequences that code for the same CDR3. The chain carries TRBV30 and TRBJ2-3; TRBD1 might be the D (6 bases). Trimming took 0 bases from V and 5 from J, leaving 9 bases between them. This CDR3 region has 13 residues. Germline V gene lookup returns CDR1 GTSNPN and CDR2 SVGIG (reference sequence). This CDR3 is CAWSVQGGDTQYF. The CDR3 nucleotides are TGTGCCTGGAGTGTACAAGGGGGAGATACGCAGTATTTT. Complete variable domain (other parts from reference TRBV30 and TRBJ2-3): SQTIHQWPATLVQPVGSPLSLECTVEGTSNPNLYWYRQAAGRGLQLLFYSVGIGQISSEVPQNLSASRPQDRQFILSSKKLLLSDSGFYLCAWSVQGGDTQYFGPGTRLTVL.

This chain joins TRBV6-5 and TRBJ1-4; no reliable D call. The CDR3 has 15 residues. CDR1 MNHEY and CDR2 SVGAGI come from the germline V gene. V was pared by 0 bases and J by 8 bases, with 13 bases between. CDR3 sequence: CASSYSPPGREKLFF. CDR3 nucleotide sequence: TGTGCCAGCAGTTACTCGCCGCCAGGCAGGGAAAAACTGTTTTTT.

The chain employs TRBV3-1 (or the pseudogene TRBV3-2) and TRBJ2-3; 10 bases fit TRBD2. The V gene end was trimmed by 2 bases and the J gene end by 1 base; junction bases not matched to a gene: 9. Germline V lookup: CDR1 LGHDT, CDR2 YNNKEL (reference sequence). CDR3 length: 18 amino acids. This chain's CDR3 is CASSQNLAGVGGTDTQYF. CDR3 bases: TGTGCCAGCAGCCAAAATCTAGCGGGGGTCGGCGGCACAGATACGCAGTATTTT.

This sequence joins TRBV18 and TRBJ2-5; D may be TRBD2 (7 bases). V was clipped by 5 bases and J by 5 bases, with 21 bases between them. The CDR3 loop spans 16 amino acids. Germline loops: CDR1 KGHSH, CDR2 LQKENI. In DNA form, the CDR3 reads TGTGCCAGCTCAGCCTATGACTCCACGGGGGGCGAGACCCAGTACTTC. It specifies CASSAYDSTGGETQYF. Combining the CDR3 with reference TRBV18 and TRBJ2-5 gives the whole variable domain NAGVMQNPRHLVRRRGQEARLRCSPMKGHSHVYWYRQLPEEGLKFMVYLQKENIIDESGMPKERFSAEFPKEGPSILRIQQVVRGDSAAYFCASSAYDSTGGETQYFGPGTRLLVL.

This clone has only a few counts. This rearrangement joins TRBV10-3 to TRBJ1-4, with D maybe TRBD1 (5 bases). The CDR3 is made up of 15 amino acids. Looked up from germline, CDR1 is ENHRY and CDR2 is SYGVKD. V shed 10 bases and J shed 1 base, with 16 bases lying between them. CDR3 in amino acids: CATGDRRGTNEKLFF. The CDR3 DNA reads TGTGCCACCGGGGATAGGAGGGGAACTAATGAAAAACTGTTTTTT.

The V gene is TRBV7-9, the J gene TRBJ2-2; 8 nucleotides align to TRBD2. Trimming removed 2 bases from V and 2 bases from J; junction bases left unmatched: 7. The CDR3 contains 17 residues. Germline V lookup: CDR1 SEHNR, CDR2 FQNEAQ (reference sequence). The CDR3 DNA reads TGTGCCAGCAGCTTACCTGTAGCGGGGACTAACACCGGGGAGCTGTTTTTT. It is translated as CASSLPVAGTNTGELFF.

The V call is TRBV2, the J call TRBJ1-2; possible D gene TRBD1, 6 bases. Trimming shortened V by 9 bases and J by 6 bases, and 17 bases separated the two germline ends. Germline V gene lookup returns CDR1 SNHLY and CDR2 FYNNEI. The CDR3 totals 13 residues. CDR3 nucleotides: TGTGCCAGAGTTAAGGAACAGGGCAATGGCTACACCTTC. Its protein is CARVKEQGNGYTF.

The chain recombines TRBV5-1 with TRBJ2-3; TRBD2 aligns across 13 bases. CDR3 length: 16 residues. The germline V gene encodes CDR1 SGHRS and CDR2 YFSETQ. V was pared by 2 bases and J by 4 bases, with 4 bases of the junction left unmatched. The CDR3 bases are TGCGCCAGCAGCTTAGGGACTAGCGGGGTGGCAGATACGCAGTATTTT. This gives the protein CASSLGTSGVADTQYF.

The chain joins TRBV6-5 to TRBJ2-5, with D tentatively TRBD2 (6 bases). Per germline, CDR1 MNHEY and CDR2 SVGAGI. The CDR3 is made up of 14 amino acids. The V end lost 5 bases, the J end lost 4 bases, and 14 bases lay between the germline ends. The chain's CDR3 is CASSPGLWGETQYF. The CDR3 DNA reads as TGTGCCAGCAGTCCGGGACTCTGGGGAGAGACCCAGTACTTC.

This clone has just a few counts. The same CDR3 is also encoded by other DNA sequences in this sample. V and J are TRBV11-2 and TRBJ2-2, with 11 bases aligning to TRBD2. CDR3 size: 15 residues. Germline trimming cut 4 bases from V and 3 bases from J; bases unmatched to any gene: 1. From germline, CDR1 is SGHAT and CDR2 FQNNGV. CDR3 nucleotide sequence: TGTGCCAGCAGCTATAGCGGGGGGGACACCGGGGAGCTGTTTTTT. Amino acids: CASSYSGGDTGELFF. The variable domain in full, completed from reference TRBV11-2 and TRBJ2-2, reads EAGVAQSPRYKIIEKRQSVAFWCNPISGHATLYWYQQILGQGPKLLIQFQNNGVVDDSQLPKDRFSAERLKGVDSTLKIQPAKLEDSAVYLCASSYSGGDTGELFFGEGSRLTVL.

The chain combines TRBV24-1 with TRBJ1-5, with TRBD1 identical over 10 bases. The CDR3 consists of 15 residues. With V trimmed by 4 bases and J by 11 bases, 10 bases remained unmatched. Germline V gene sequence: CDR1 KGHDR, CDR2 SFDVKD. Here the CDR3 reads CATSDAGQGLEAQHF. For the CDR3, the DNA is TGTGCCACCAGTGACGCGGGACAGGGGCTCGAGGCCCAGCATTTT.

This clone was recorded only once. The chain has TRBV5-1 and TRBJ1-1; D uncertain. CDR3 length: 15 amino acids. Germline V gives CDR1 SGHRS, CDR2 YFSETQ. V was clipped by 4 bases and J by 3 bases, with 16 bases between them. The CDR3 region has the DNA TGCGCCAGCAGCCGGTACTCCTTTCAAGACACTGAAGCTTTCTTT. Amino acid sequence: CASSRYSFQDTEAFF.

The rearrangement joins TRBV7-9 to TRBJ1-2, with 12 bases lining up with TRBD1. The CDR3 length is 16 residues. CDR1 SEHNR and CDR2 FQNEAQ come from the germline V gene (reference sequence). V shed 1 base, J shed 5 bases, and the junction held 5 bases outside the gene matches. The CDR3 here is CASSLGGTGGGYGYTF. The CDR3 nucleotides are TGTGCCAGCAGCTTAGGGGGGACAGGGGGCGGATATGGCTACACCTTC.

V is TRBV6-6 and J is TRBJ1-1; D unclear. The germline V gene has CDR1 MNHNY and CDR2 SVGAGI (reference sequence). V lost 8 bases, J lost 1 base, and 11 bases lay in between. CDR3 size: 13 residues. The CDR3 bases are TGTGCCAGCGCCCGCGTTCCGAACACTGAAGCTTTCTTT. Translation gives CASARVPNTEAFF.

This clone appeared many times. The chain joins TRBV5-1 to TRBJ2-2; the match to TRBD2 covers 11 bases. This CDR3 region has 15 residues. Looked up from germline, CDR1 is SGHRS and CDR2 is YFSETQ. The ends lost 2 bases at V and 4 bases at J; junction bases unmatched: 1. CDR3 bases: TGCGCCAGCAGCTTCGGACTAGCGGGCACCGGGGAGCTGTTTTTT. It specifies CASSFGLAGTGELFF.

This chain links TRBV19 with TRBJ2-2, with a weak D call TRBD2 (5 bases). V was cut by 7 bases and J by 7 bases, with 13 bases left in between. Germline V lookup: CDR1 LNHDA, CDR2 SQIVND (reference sequence). The CDR3 loop spans 13 amino acids. DNA for the CDR3: TGTGCCAGTAATAATTACGGGGTCGGGGAGCTGTTTTTT. Translating it yields CASNNYGVGELFF.

This chain uses TRBV7-8 with TRBJ1-1; the match to TRBD1 covers 10 bases. This CDR3 has 17 amino acids. Trimming took 1 base from V and 6 from J; bases not matched to a gene: 11. CDR1 is SGHVS, CDR2 FQNEAQ, per germline. CDR3 sequence reads: CASSLGSGTGVGAEAFF. CDR3 nucleotide sequence: TGTGCCAGCAGCTTAGGCTCCGGGACAGGGGTAGGCGCTGAAGCTTTCTTT. Using reference TRBV7-8 and TRBJ1-1 for the parts outside the CDR3, the full variable domain is GAGVSQSPRYKVAKRGQDVALRCDPISGHVSLFWYQQALGQGPEFLTYFQNEAQLDKSGLPSDRFFAERPEGSVSTLKIQRTQQEDSAVYLCASSLGSGTGVGAEAFFGQGTRLTVV.

The genes are TRBV5-8 and TRBJ2-5; tentatively, D is TRBD2 (7 bases). Germline lookup yields CDR1 SGHTS and CDR2 YDEGEE. The length of the CDR3 is 13 residues. V gave up 10 bases and J gave up 3 bases, with 16 bases separating them. CDR3 amino acids: CASQKGGEETQYF. CDR3 nucleotides: TGTGCCTCTCAGAAGGGGGGGGAAGAGACCCAGTACTTC.

This clone was picked up a small number of times. This sequence joins TRBV3-1 (or the pseudogene TRBV3-2) and TRBJ2-1, with 13 bases that match TRBD2. The junction had 13 bases not matched to a gene; V was cut back by 6 bases and J by 14 bases. In germline, CDR1 is LGHDT, CDR2 YNNKEL (reference sequence). The CDR3 is 15 residues long. The CDR3 is CASRLTSGGAQEKFF. DNA of the CDR3: TGTGCCAGCAGACTTACTAGCGGGGGGGCCCAAGAAAAGTTCTTC.

This clone was counted once. This chain joins TRBV6-5 and TRBJ1-4, with unresolved D. Germline lookup yields CDR1 MNHEY and CDR2 SVGAGI. The CDR3 runs to 14 residues. V dropped 9 bases and J dropped 8 bases, with 19 bases sitting between them. DNA for the CDR3: TGTGCCAGTTCCGAGGGCTTCCTTGGCGAAAAACTGTTTTTT. It yields the protein CASSEGFLGEKLFF.

The rearrangement joins TRBV5-1 to TRBJ1-2, with a weak D call TRBD1 (6 bases). The V gene's germline CDR1 is SGHRS and CDR2 YFSETQ. The CDR3 is made up of 15 amino acids. V was shortened by 5 bases and J by 4 bases, with 18 bases between the two germline ends. In nucleotides, the CDR3 is TGCGCCAGCAGTCGGACAGCCGGCGGATCCTATGGCTACACCTTC. Protein sequence: CASSRTAGGSYGYTF.

This clone is a singleton in its sample. This rearrangement joins TRBV18 to TRBJ2-7, with TRBD2 matching 10 bases. V was pared by 4 bases and J by 0 bases, with 15 bases of the junction left unmatched. From germline, CDR1 is KGHSH and CDR2 LQKENI. The CDR3 length is 19 residues. CDR3 amino acids: CASSRLMDSGGLNSYEQYF. In DNA form, the CDR3 reads TGTGCCAGCTCACGTCTAATGGATAGCGGGGGGCTCAACTCCTACGAGCAGTACTTC.

V usage is TRBV7-2 and J usage is TRBJ1-4, with TRBD1 matching over 8 bases. V lost 4 bases and J lost 8; bases outside the gene matches: 6. Germline values: CDR1 SGHTA, CDR2 FQGNSA. This CDR3 has 14 residues. The CDR3 nucleotides read TGTGCCAGCAGCTCAGGACAGGGCGACGAAAAACTGTTTTTT. This gives the protein CASSSGQGDEKLFF.

The chain couples TRBV2 to TRBJ1-5; 8 nucleotides agree with TRBD1. Germline CDR1 is SNHLY and CDR2 is FYNNEI. This CDR3 comprises 15 residues. V dropped 4 bases and J dropped 4; count of bases not matched to a gene: 6. The CDR3 spells CASSAGTGSNQPQHF. The CDR3 DNA sequence: TGTGCCAGCAGTGCCGGGACAGGCTCAAATCAGCCCCAGCATTTT.

The chain uses TRBV25-1 and TRBJ1-2; TRBD1 matches at 7 bases. Per germline, CDR1 MGHDK and CDR2 SYGVNS. V dropped 5 bases and J dropped 6; count of bases not matched to a gene: 6. The CDR3 sequence is 13 residues long. The CDR3 loop reads CASSRQGVNGYTF. The CDR3 nucleotides read TGTGCCAGCAGTCGACAGGGCGTGAATGGCTACACCTTC.

The rearrangement joins TRBV24-1 to TRBJ1-2, with D uncertain. Trimming stripped 4 bases from V and 3 bases from J, with 11 bases between. The length of the CDR3 is 14 residues. Germline V CDR1 and CDR2: KGHDR, SFDVKD. The CDR3 region has the DNA TGTGCCACCAGTGACCCGACACTAGACTATGGCTACACCTTC. It encodes CATSDPTLDYGYTF.

With regard to this clone: In the same sample, other DNA sequences code for this CDR3. The chain is built from TRBV9 and TRBJ1-6; TRBD1 might be the D (5 bases). CDR3 length equals 14 residues. The germline CDR1 and CDR2 sequences are SGDLS and YYNGEE. The V end lost 1 base, the J end lost 7 bases, and 9 bases lay between the germline ends. CDR3 sequence: CASSVLPGNSPLHF. The CDR3 coding sequence is TGTGCCAGCAGCGTACTCCCAGGGAATTCACCCCTCCACTTT.

This rearrangement joins TRBV18 to TRBJ2-5; weak D call: TRBD2 (5 bases). Trimming took 3 bases from V and 9 from J, leaving 20 bases between them. This CDR3 is 15 amino acids long. The V gene's germline CDR1 is KGHSH and CDR2 LQKENI. CDR3 nucleotides: TGTGCCAGCTCACCCTCCCGAGGTGGGTCCGGGGCCCAGTACTTC. It encodes CASSPSRGGSGAQYF.

J is TRBJ1-3 and V is TRBV15; no definite D call. The germline V and J ends were trimmed by 0 bases and 2 bases, with 8 bases remaining between them. The CDR3 runs 15 residues. Germline V gives CDR1 LNHNV, CDR2 YYDKDF (reference sequence). CDR3 nucleotide sequence: TGTGCCACCAGCAGAGATTTTCGGGCTGGAAACACCATATATTTT. Translating gives CATSRDFRAGNTIYF.

The V gene is TRBV18, the J gene TRBJ2-5; D remains unclear. Trimming took 4 bases from V and 0 from J, leaving 12 bases between them. Germline CDR1 and CDR2: KGHSH and LQKENI. The length of the CDR3 is 15 residues. CDR3 nucleotides: TGTGCCAGCTCACGCATGGGCAGAGACCAAGAGACCCAGTACTTC. Protein: CASSRMGRDQETQYF.

V and J are TRBV11-2 and TRBJ2-1; D possibly corresponds to TRBD2 (6 bases). The V gene lost 5 bases and the J gene lost 10 bases, with 15 bases spanning the gap. Germline CDR1 is SGHAT and CDR2 is FQNNGV. The CDR3 runs to 13 residues. CDR3 residues: CASSREAAGEQFF. CDR3 DNA: TGTGCCAGCAGCAGAGAGGCGGCGGGAGAGCAGTTCTTC.

This clone was detected only a few times. CDR3 DNA sequence: TGCGCCAGCAGTGAGTCGGCTAGCGGGGTAGGGACGCAGTATTTT. This codes for CASSESASGVGTQYF. The J gene is TRBJ2-3, the V gene TRBV10-1, with 9 bases fitting TRBD2. Looked up from germline, CDR1 is WNHNN and CDR2 is SYGVQD (reference sequence). V lost 0 bases to trimming and J lost 9 bases; unmatched junction nucleotides: 7. The CDR3 covers 15 residues.